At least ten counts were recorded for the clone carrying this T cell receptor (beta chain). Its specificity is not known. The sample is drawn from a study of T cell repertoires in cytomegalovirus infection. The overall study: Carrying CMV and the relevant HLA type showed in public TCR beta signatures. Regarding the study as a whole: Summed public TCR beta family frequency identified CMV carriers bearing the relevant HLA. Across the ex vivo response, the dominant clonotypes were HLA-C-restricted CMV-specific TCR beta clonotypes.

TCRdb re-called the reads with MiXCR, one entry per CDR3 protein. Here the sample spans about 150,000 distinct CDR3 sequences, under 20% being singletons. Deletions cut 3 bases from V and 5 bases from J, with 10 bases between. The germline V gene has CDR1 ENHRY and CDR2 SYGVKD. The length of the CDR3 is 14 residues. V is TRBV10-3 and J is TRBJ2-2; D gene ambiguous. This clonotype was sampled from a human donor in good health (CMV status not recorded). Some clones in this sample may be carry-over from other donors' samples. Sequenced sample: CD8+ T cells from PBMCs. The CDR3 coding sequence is TGTGCCATCAGTGAAAATGTTGGAACCGGGGAGCTGTTTTTT. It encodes CAISENVGTGELFF.